The clone carrying this T cell receptor (beta chain) was counted a few times. Unique molecular identifiers were used in preparing the TCRbeta library. TCRdb re-analysed the PCR reads in MiXCR, keeping a single row per CDR3 protein. The table includes hundreds of thousands of distinct CDR3 sequences, roughly an eighth detected once. The data are from a study of T-cell reconstitution after alpha-beta-depleted transplantation in children. The V end was cut by 4 bases, the J end by 5 bases, with 11 bases between. The length of the CDR3 is 13 residues. Germline values: CDR1 MDHEN, CDR2 SYDVKM. The rearrangement joins TRBV28 to TRBJ1-2, with D perhaps matching TRBD1 (6 bases). This receptor was obtained from a human donor who donated a stem cell graft to a child with combined immunodeficiency. The sequences come from PBMCs from the stem cell graft donor, collected from the stem cell graft. The CDR3, as DNA: TGTGCCAGCAGTTCCCCGGACAGTTATGGCTACACCTTC. The encoded protein is CASSSPDSYGYTF.